This TCR beta chain was recovered during a study of regulatory T cells in long-lasting Graves disease (dated by TCRdb to about 2021). General notes on the study: In the newly diagnosed Graves' disease group, patients had been taking antithyroid drugs for less than 3 months. TCR sequencing covered around 13 persistent and approximately 20 newly diagnosed Graves' disease patients, around 35 samples in total. This study used TCR sequencing and RNA sequencing of peripheral blood to compare persistent Graves' disease patients against newly diagnosed Graves' disease patients. The study was conducted in China and was registered as a clinical trial. Broad study findings and their caveats: Only the TCR beta chain was sequenced and analyzed. The authors noted that the small sample size was a limitation that may lower accuracy. More public clonotypes were shared among persistent patients (more than 2,500) than among newly diagnosed patients (966). TRBV28, TRBJ1-2 and TRBJ2-5 were preferentially used in persistent disease, while TRBV20-1 and TRBJ2-1 were favored in newly diagnosed disease. Only peripheral blood was studied, because thyroid tissue, the primary lesion, was inaccessible. Compared with newly diagnosed patients, patients with persistent Graves' disease had lower TCR Shannon entropy and fewer highly expanded clones, which suggests clonal expansion.

The time point tag for this specimen amounts to: newly diagnosed GD, antithyroid drugs for less than 3 months. For both TCR sequencing and RNA sequencing, RNA was extracted from PBMCs using TRIzol. The diagnosis of Graves' disease followed American Thyroid Association guidelines. Patients were recruited from an endocrinology department in Xi'an, China. Each patient gave roughly 10 milliliters of peripheral blood, collected in an EDTA anticoagulant tube. PBMCs were isolated by Ficoll Paque Plus density gradient separation without further T cell sorting. An Agilent 2100 Bioanalyzer and agarose gel were used to check RNA quality, and a NanoDrop 2000 was used to measure RNA concentration. The V end loses 4 bases and the J end loses 7 bases, and a stretch of 18 bases separates them. From a lookup of the germline V gene, CDR1 and CDR2 are SGHRS and YFSETQ. Including cysteine and phenylalanine, the CDR3 has 15 amino acids. Only the CDR3 DNA stays, 45 bases, in frame from base 1.

This clonotype was seen a single time. The antigen it binds to is not known. Per-nucleotide qualities are absent, and no much larger clonotype sits a single base away. A lone read is weak support. The library was made by multiplex PCR. For sequencing, an Illumina HiSeq 4000 was employed. iRepertoire HTBI primers and Arm-PCR amplification of CDR3 regions were used to construct TCR beta libraries. PCR products were gel purified before sequencing. In the source study's methods: Gene usage analysis of CDR3 amino acid clonotypes relied on the 60 to 65 TRBV and around 14 TRBJ segments identified across samples. COPE and FqMerger were used to merge filtered high-quality paired reads into contigs. BLAST was used to align contigs to IMGT TRBV, TRBD and TRBJ reference genes, with CDR3 defined following IMGT. Clonotypes above 0.1% frequency were classified as highly expanded clones. Shannon entropy was used to measure repertoire diversity, and the Gini coefficient was used to measure V-J evenness. Clonotypes shared by more than one individual were considered public. TCRdb handled the public reads itself, with Q25 trimming in fastp and clone calling in MiXCR, and kept productive beta chains. Identical CDR3 proteins give one entry, which carries the most common genes and DNA. These V and J calls are TCRdb output, not the study's own analysis. Recorded for this sample are 450,000 to 500,000 distinct CDR3 sequences; roughly 16% of them occurred a single time. 10% to 15% of the sample rests with the top ten.

The same sample was also used in a study of T cells in Graves' hyperthyroidism and ophthalmopathy. As that second study puts it: Stable Graves' hyperthyroidism was defined as the absence of progression to ophthalmopathy over 18 months of follow-up. Hyperthyroidism patients were aged 18 to 65 years and newly diagnosed, with disease duration of less than 2 months. Exclusion was applied to patients with uncontrolled infections, other autoimmune diseases, pregnancy or lactation. Diagnoses relied on clinical symptoms, serum thyroxine and TRAb, thyroid ultrasound and orbital computed tomography. For the first round of RT-PCR on the TCR CDR3, the HTBI primer set was used together with the Qiagen OneStep RT-PCR kit. Most expanded thyroid clonotypes (frequency above 0.001) were also detected in blood, suggesting blood repertoires may reflect thyroid immune responses. Ophthalmopathy was separated from stable hyperthyroidism by a 13 V-J signature model, with about 86% sensitivity and 81% to 83% specificity obtained in cross-validation and 80%/75% obtained in testing. In validation, progression to ophthalmopathy was predicted by the model with 70% to 71% sensitivity and under 85% specificity, a median of 6.5 months before onset. To identify distinguishing TCR V-J signatures, a discovery cohort of about a hundred patients was used, comprising 43 with Graves' ophthalmopathy and 57 with stable Graves' hyperthyroidism. Prospective prediction of ophthalmopathy was tested in an independent validation cohort consisting of fewer than 20 hyperthyroidism patients and approximately 16 patients who later progressed to ophthalmopathy. For training and testing, the roughly 93 patients in the discovery cohort were randomly divided in a 7:3 ratio. In addition, the study compared T-cell repertoires in thyroid tissue and in blood from a handful of Graves' hyperthyroidism patients. Following sampling, methimazole starting at 30 mg daily was given to hyperthyroidism patients, and high-dose intravenous methylprednisolone was given to ophthalmopathy patients. The libraries were constructed in a second round of multiplex PCR and then size-selected and purified. Paired-end sequencing of the libraries was performed with 100 bp reads on an Illumina HiSeq2000. Raw data were processed with SOAPnuke, discarding reads with adapters, uncalled bases, mean Phred below 15, or no exact constant-primer or identifier match. High-quality paired reads were merged using COPE v1.2.5, and each unique nucleotide sequence was defined as a clonotype. MiTCR v1.1 was used to align the clonotypes against IMGT TRBV, TRBD and TRBJ reference segments. Analysis was restricted to V-J combinations with a frequency above 0.0001, which covered over 98% of repertoires. The TCS score was defined as F50 (clonal expansion) divided by E x V (chaos), with BLOSUM62-based TCRdist calculated between CDR3 peptides within each V-J. Welch's t-statistics and random forest reduced fewer than 600 V-J features to about 13, which were used in a naive Bayes classifier (R e1071). No statistical method was used to set the sample size in advance, and investigators knew the group allocation. The paper reports TCR Vbeta CDR3 sequencing of approximately 140 peripheral blood samples: 43 ophthalmopathy, roughly 74 hyperthyroidism and around 17 progressor patients.

The sequence was obtained from a man aged 40-50 years with Graves disease. Donor details come from another sample of the same person, matched by shared clones. This sample comprised peripheral blood mononuclear cells (PBMCs), obtained at new diagnosis, from a patient treated with antithyroid drugs. The chain is made from TRBV5-1 and TRBJ2-1, and possibly TRBD2, on 6 matching bases. The CDR3 region reads CASSTLGGYRNEQFF. DNA sequence: TGCGCCAGCAGCACCCTGGGGGGATATAGGAATGAGCAGTTCTTC.